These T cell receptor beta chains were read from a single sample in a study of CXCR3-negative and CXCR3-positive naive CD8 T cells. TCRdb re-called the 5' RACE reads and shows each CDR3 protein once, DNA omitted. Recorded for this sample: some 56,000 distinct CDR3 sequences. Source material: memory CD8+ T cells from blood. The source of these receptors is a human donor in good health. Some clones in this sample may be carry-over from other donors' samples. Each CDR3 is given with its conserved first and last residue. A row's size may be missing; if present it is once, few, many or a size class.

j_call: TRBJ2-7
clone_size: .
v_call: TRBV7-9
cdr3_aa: CASSLEGGVHEQYF

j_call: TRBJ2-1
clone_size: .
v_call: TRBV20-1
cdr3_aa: CSTLAGGPLDEQFF

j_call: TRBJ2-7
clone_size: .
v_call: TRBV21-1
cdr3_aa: CASSKGDICSYEQYF

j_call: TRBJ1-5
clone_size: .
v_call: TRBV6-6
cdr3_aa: CASSLLGSNQPQHF

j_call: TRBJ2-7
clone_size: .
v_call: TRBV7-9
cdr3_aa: CASSLGRTLGPEQYF

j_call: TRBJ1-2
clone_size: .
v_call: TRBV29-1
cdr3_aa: CSVVGSPGYTF

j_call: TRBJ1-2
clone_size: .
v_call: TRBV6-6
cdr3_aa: CASSGASVNGYTF

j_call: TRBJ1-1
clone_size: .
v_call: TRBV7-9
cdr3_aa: CASSSWTDTEAFF

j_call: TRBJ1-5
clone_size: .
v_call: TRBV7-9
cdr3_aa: CASSPGASGLQPQHF

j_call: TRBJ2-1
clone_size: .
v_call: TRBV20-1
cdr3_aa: CSARALAGGLNEQFF

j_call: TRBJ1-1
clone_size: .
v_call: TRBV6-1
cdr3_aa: CASSAAGHTEAFF

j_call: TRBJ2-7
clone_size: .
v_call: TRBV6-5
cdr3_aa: CASRDRGRYEQYF

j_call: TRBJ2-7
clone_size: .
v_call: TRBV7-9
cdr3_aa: CASSSDPGQGYSYEQYF

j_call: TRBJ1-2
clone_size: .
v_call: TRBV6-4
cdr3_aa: CASSGGEMTFGYTF

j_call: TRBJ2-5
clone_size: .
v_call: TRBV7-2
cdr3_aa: CASTTIALGGETQYF

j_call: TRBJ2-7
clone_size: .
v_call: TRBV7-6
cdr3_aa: CASSLVGGTGNPNEQYF

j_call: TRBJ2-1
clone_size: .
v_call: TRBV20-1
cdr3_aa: CSAKPGLADEQFF

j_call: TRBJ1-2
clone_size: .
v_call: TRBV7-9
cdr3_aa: CASSQTKMTGENYGYTF

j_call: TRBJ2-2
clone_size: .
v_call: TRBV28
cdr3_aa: CASSYPGDNTGELFF

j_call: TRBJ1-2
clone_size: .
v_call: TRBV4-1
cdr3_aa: CASSQDMNAVRGYTF

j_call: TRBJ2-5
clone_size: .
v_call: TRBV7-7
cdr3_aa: CASSLTVFPEETQYF

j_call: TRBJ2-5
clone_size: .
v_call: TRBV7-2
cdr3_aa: CASSLPGLAPTQYF

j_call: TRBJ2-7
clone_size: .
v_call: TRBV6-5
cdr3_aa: CASSYRGGEQYF

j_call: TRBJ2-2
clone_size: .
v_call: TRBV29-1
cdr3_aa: CSGGTVPGTGELFF

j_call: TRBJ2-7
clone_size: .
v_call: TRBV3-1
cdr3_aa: CASSQGGSGDLRHF

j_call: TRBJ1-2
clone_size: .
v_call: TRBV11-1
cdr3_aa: CASGTADINYGYTF

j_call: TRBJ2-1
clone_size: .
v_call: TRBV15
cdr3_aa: CATSTRTDPSSYYNEQFF

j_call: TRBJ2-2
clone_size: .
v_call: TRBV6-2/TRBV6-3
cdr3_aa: CASSPPRDGELFF

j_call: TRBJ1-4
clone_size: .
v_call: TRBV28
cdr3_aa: CASSTGLDEKLFF

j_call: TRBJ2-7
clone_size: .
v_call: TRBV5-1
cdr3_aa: CASSLAGTGVHSSYEQYF

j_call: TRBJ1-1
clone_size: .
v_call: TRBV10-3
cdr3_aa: CAIRGTGGNTEAFF

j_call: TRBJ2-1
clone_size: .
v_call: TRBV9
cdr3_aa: CASSGTGVPSYNEQFF

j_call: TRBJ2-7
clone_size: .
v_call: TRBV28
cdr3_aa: CAGQRWGQGADEQYF

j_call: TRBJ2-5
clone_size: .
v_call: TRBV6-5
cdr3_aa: CASSFGAAAKRETQYF

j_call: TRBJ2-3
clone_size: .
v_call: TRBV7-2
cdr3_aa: CASRPLGEVTDTQYF

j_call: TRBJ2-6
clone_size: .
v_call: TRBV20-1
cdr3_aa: CSARDPASGANVLTF

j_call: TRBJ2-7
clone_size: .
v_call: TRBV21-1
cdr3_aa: CASSRTVYISYEQYF

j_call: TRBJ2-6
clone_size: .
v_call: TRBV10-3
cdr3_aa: CAISRSSGANVLTF

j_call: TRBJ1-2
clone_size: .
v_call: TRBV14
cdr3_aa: CASSPKGPSPYGYTF

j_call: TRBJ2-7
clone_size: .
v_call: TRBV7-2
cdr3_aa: CASRDYTYEQYF

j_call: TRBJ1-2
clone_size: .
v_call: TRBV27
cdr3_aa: CASSLQTGTGHGYTF

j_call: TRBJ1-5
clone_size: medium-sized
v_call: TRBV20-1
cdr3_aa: CSATSSQEAQPQHF

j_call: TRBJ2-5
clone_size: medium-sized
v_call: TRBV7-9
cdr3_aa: CASSGVQETQYF

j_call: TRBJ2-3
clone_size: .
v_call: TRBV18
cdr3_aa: CASSPDGQGTDTQYF

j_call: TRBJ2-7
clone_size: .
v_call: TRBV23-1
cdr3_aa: CASSAGTSGSEQYF

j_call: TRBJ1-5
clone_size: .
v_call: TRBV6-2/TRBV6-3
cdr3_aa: CASMTDSNQPQHF

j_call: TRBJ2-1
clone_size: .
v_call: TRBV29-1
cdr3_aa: CSAWTGLDEQFF

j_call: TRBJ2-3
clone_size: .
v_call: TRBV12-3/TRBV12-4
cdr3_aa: CASSLKAGGYTDTQYF

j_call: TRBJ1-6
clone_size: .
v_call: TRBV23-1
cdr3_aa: CASSLTYNSPLHF

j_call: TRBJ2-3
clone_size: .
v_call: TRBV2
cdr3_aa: CASRAGPPDTQYF

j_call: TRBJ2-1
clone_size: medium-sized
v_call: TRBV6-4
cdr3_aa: CASANGGEGEQFF

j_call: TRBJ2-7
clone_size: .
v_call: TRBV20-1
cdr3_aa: CSAKGLAGGSYEQYF

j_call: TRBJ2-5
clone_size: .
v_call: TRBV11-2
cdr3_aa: CASSSDRNQETQYF

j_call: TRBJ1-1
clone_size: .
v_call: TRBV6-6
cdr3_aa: CASSYSQDRRLEAFF

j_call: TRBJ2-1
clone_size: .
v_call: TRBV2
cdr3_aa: CASSEVYNEQFF

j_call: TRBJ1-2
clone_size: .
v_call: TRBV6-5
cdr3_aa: CASSEGAVGYTF

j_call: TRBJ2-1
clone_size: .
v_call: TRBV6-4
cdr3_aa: CASSRAGGSYNEQFF

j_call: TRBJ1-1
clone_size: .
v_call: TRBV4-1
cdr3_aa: CASSQDLPSEAFF

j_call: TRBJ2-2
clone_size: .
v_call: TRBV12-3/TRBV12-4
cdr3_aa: CASSLQLNTGELFF

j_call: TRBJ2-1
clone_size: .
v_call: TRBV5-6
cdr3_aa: CASSAGIEQFF